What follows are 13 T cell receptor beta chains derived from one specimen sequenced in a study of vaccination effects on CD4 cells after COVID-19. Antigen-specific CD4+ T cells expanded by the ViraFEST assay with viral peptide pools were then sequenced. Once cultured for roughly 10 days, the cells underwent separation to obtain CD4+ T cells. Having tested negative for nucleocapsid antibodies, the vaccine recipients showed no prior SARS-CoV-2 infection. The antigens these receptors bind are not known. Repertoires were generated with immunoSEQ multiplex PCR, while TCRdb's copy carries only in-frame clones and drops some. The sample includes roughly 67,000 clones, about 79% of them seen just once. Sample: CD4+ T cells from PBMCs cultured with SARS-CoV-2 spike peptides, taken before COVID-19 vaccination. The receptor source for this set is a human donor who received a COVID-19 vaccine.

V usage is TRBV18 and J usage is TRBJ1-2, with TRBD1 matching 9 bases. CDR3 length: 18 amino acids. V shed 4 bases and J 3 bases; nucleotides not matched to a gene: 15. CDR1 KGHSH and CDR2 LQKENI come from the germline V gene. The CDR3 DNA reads TGTGCCAGCTCACTCATCTACAGGACAGGGGTCTCGGACTATGGCTACACCTTC. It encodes CASSLIYRTGVSDYGYTF.

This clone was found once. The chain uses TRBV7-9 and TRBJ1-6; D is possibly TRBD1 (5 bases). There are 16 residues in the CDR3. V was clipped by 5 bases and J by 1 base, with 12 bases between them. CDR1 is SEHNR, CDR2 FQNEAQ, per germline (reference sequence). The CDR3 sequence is CASSRLGDSYNSPLHF. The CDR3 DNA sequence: TGTGCCAGCAGCCGACTGGGGGATTCCTATAATTCACCCCTCCACTTT.

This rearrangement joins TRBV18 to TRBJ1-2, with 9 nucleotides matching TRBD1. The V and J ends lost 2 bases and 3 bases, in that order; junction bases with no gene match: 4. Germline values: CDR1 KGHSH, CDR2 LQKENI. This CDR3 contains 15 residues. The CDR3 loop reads CASSPWTGADYGYTF. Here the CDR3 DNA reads TGTGCCAGCTCACCATGGACAGGGGCCGACTATGGCTACACCTTC.

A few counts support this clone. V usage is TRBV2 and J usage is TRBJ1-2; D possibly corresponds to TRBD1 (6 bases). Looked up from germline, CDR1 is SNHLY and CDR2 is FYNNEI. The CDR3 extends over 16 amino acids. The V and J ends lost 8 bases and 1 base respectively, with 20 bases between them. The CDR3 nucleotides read TGTGCCAGCGGTGGGGAGAGGGACACCGATAACTATGGCTACACCTTC. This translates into CASGGERDTDNYGYTF.

The CDR3 bases are TGTGCCAGCAGCCCGCCAGGGAGAATCTCTAAGAATGAGCAGTTCTTC. Encoded protein: CASSPPGRISKNEQFF. The chain uses TRBV11-2 and TRBJ2-1; D could derive from TRBD1 or TRBD2 (5 bases each). The ends were cut back, 5 bases at V and 7 bases at J, with 21 bases in the middle. This CDR3 contains 16 residues. From germline, CDR1 is SGHAT and CDR2 FQNNGV.

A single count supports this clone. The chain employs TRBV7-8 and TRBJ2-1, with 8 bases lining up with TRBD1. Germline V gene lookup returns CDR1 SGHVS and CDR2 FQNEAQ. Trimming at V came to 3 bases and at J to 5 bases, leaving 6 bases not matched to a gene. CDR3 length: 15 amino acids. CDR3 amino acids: CASSFGQGSDNEQFF. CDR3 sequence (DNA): TGTGCCAGCAGCTTTGGACAGGGAAGCGACAATGAGCAGTTCTTC.

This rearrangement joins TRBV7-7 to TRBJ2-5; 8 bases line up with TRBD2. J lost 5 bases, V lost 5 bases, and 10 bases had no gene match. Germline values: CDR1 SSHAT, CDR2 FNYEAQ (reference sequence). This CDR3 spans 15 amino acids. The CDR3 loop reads CASSRSGLAQETQYF. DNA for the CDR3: TGTGCCAGCAGCCGCTCCGGACTAGCTCAGGAGACCCAGTACTTC.

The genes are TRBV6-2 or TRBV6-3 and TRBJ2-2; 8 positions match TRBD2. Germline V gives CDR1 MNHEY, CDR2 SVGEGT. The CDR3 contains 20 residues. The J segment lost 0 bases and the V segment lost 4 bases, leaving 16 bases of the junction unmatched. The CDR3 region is CASSSLPGRGGRANTGELFF. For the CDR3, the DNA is TGTGCCAGCAGTTCTCTCCCGGGACGGGGGGGCCGGGCGAACACCGGGGAGCTGTTTTTT.

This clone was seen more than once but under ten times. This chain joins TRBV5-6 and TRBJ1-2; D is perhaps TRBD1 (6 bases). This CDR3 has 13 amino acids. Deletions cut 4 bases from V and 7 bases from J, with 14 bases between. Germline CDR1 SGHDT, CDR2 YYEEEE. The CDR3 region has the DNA TGTGCCAGCAGCGAATACAGGGCGGGTGGCTACACCTTC. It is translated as CASSEYRAGGYTF.

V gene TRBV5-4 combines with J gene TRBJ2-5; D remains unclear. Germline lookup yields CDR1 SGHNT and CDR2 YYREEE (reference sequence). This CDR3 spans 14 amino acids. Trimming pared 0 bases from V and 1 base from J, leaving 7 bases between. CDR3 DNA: TGTGCCAGCAGCTTGGCTGCAGGCCAAGAGACCCAGTACTTC. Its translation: CASSLAAGQETQYF.

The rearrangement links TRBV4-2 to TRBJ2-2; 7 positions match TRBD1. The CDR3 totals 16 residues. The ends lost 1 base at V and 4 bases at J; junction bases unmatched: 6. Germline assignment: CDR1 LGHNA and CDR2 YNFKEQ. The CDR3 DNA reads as TGTGCCAGCAGCCAAGGGCAGGGGGTTGGCACCGGGGAGCTGTTTTTT. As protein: CASSQGQGVGTGELFF.

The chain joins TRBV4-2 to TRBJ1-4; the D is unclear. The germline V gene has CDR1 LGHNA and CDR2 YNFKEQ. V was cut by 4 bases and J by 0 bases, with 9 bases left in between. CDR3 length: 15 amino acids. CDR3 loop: CASSRLLATNEKLFF. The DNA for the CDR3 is TGTGCCAGCAGCCGCCTACTTGCAACTAATGAAAAACTGTTTTTT.

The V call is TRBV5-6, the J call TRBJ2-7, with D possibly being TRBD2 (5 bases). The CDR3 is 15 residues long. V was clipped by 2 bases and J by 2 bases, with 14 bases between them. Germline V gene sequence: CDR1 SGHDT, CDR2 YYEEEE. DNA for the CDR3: TGTGCCAGCAGCTTCTCCACCGGGAATCCCTACGAGCAGTACGTC. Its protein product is CASSFSTGNPYEQYV.